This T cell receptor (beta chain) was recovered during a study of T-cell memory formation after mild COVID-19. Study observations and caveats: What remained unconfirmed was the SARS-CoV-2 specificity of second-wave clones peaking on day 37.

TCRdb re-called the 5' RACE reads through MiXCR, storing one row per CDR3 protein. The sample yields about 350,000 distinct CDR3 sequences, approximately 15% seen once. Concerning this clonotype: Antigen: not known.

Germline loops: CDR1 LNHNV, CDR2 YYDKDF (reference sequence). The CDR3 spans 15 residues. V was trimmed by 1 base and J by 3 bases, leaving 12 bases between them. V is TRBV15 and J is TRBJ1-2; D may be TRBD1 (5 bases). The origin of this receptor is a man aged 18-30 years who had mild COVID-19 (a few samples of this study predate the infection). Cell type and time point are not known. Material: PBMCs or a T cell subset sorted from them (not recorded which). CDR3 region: CATSRGGREDYGYTF. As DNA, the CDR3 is TGTGCCACCAGCAGAGGCGGCAGGGAGGACTATGGCTACACCTTC.